This T cell receptor (beta chain) was sequenced for a study of cytomegalovirus exposure and HLA in healthy donors. Overall study findings and caveats: About 87% or about 30% of the time was how often most TCR beta V segments were productive, according to an earlier analysis. One variant, a missense change in DCLRE1C, was linked in a later analysis to TCR beta V- and J-gene trimming. Most CMV-associated TCR beta chains were later found to appear HLA-restricted.

The study ran its PCR with 60 Vbeta and 13 Jbeta primers. Sequenced by immunoSEQ multiplex PCR; TCRdb stores in-frame clones only, minus some. The repertoire holds fewer than 250,000 clones, with about nine tenths as singletons. Per the germline V gene, CDR1 is SGHRS and CDR2 is YFSETQ. The CDR3 has 16 residues. The ends lost 6 bases at V and 3 bases at J; junction bases unmatched: 8. This clone was seen just once. Its specificity is unknown. This sequence originates from a man under 40 in good health and CMV-seronegative. The chain has TRBV5-1 and TRBJ2-3; 12 nucleotides align to TRBD2. What was sequenced was PBMCs. CDR3 DNA: TGCGCCAGCAAGGGACAACTAGCGGGAGGAACAGATACGCAGTATTTT. Its translation: CASKGQLAGGTDTQYF.